A selection of T cell receptor beta chains follows, all from one sample in a study of T-cell reconstitution after alpha-beta-depleted transplantation in children. TCRdb re-derived calls from the PCR reads in MiXCR, one entry per CDR3 protein. The data contain 280,000 or so distinct CDR3 sequences, more than 9% of them seen just once; the ten biggest clones take up roughly a quarter. Sequencing was performed on peripheral blood, taken 180 days after TCRalphabeta/CD19-depleted stem cell transplant. The receptors derive from a male patient aged 2-9 years who had a stem cell transplant for chronic granulomatous disease, so the T cells may come from the graft donor. CDR3s include the opening cysteine and the closing phenylalanine or tryptophan. A D gene is named only where the DNA matches it firmly. Rows may omit the clone size; those that give it use once, few, many or a size class.

V	length	J	D	size	CDR3	DNA
TRBV20-1	13	TRBJ2-3	.	many	CSASLVSPDTQYF	TGCAGTGCTAGCCTAGTTTCTCCAGATACGCAGTATTTT
TRBV4-3	16	TRBJ2-2	TRBD1	few	CASSPETGGITGELFF	TGCGCCAGCAGCCCAGAGACAGGGGGCATCACCGGGGAGCTGTTTTTT
TRBV18	14	TRBJ2-4	.	.	CASSPQGLQNIQYF	TGTGCCAGCTCACCGCAGGGTCTCCAAAACATTCAGTACTTC
TRBV7-8	16	TRBJ1-5	.	many	CASSLSVQANNQPQHF	TGTGCCAGCAGCTTATCGGTCCAGGCTAATAATCAGCCCCAGCATTTT
TRBV7-6	12	TRBJ2-3	.	many	CASGTLTDTQYF	TGTGCCAGCGGGACTCTCACAGATACGCAGTATTTT
TRBV27	15	TRBJ2-7	TRBD1	many	CASSSVGTGAYEQYF	TGTGCCAGCAGTTCCGTTGGGACAGGGGCCTACGAGCAGTACTTC
TRBV20-1	14	TRBJ2-7	TRBD2	few	CSARLAGGFYEQYF	TGCAGTGCTAGGCTAGCGGGAGGGTTCTACGAGCAGTACTTC
TRBV7-2	15	TRBJ2-7	TRBD2	many	CASSLGGGGNYEQYF	TGTGCCAGCAGCTTAGGGGGGGGAGGGAATTACGAGCAGTACTTC
TRBV29-1	13	TRBJ2-7	TRBD1	many	CSVSGTGTYEQYF	TGCAGCGTGAGCGGGACAGGGACCTACGAGCAGTACTTC
TRBV7-2	15	TRBJ1-5	.	many	CASSFPGIGNQPQHF	TGTGCCAGCAGCTTCCCGGGTATTGGCAATCAGCCCCAGCATTTT
TRBV12-3/TRBV12-4	15	TRBJ1-1	TRBD1	many	CASSFWDRGLAEAFF	TGTGCCAGCAGTTTCTGGGACAGGGGGCTGGCTGAAGCTTTCTTT
TRBV5-4	15	TRBJ2-5	TRBD1	many	CASSATGLRQETQYF	TGTGCCAGCAGCGCGACAGGGTTGCGGCAAGAGACCCAGTACTTC
TRBV4-2	17	TRBJ2-1	TRBD2	.	CASSQELAGGSYNEQFF	TGTGCCAGCAGCCAAGAGTTAGCGGGGGGCTCCTACAATGAGCAGTTCTTC
TRBV5-6	16	TRBJ2-5	TRBD2	many	CASSYFEAAGEETQYF	TGTGCCAGCAGCTACTTCGAGGCAGCGGGAGAAGAGACCCAGTACTTC
TRBV5-1	14	TRBJ1-1	.	many	CASSGATLNTEAFF	TGCGCCAGCAGTGGGGCCACACTGAACACTGAAGCTTTCTTT
TRBV29-1	14	TRBJ2-7	.	many	CSVGYLPSPYEQYF	TGCAGCGTCGGATATTTACCTTCGCCCTACGAGCAGTACTTC
TRBV18	17	TRBJ2-5	.	many	CASSPQPYSAAEETQYF	TGTGCCAGCTCACCACAACCTTACAGTGCCGCTGAAGAGACCCAGTACTTC
TRBV28	15	TRBJ2-7	TRBD2	many	CASSPPLAGPYEQYF	TGTGCCAGCAGTCCGCCCTTAGCGGGCCCCTACGAGCAGTACTTC
TRBV24-1	13	TRBJ2-5	TRBD1	many	CATAGTAQETQYF	TGTGCCACAGCAGGGACAGCACAAGAGACCCAGTACTTC
TRBV11-2	16	TRBJ2-7	TRBD1	many	CASSPRRDRVVHEQYF	TGTGCCAGCAGCCCCCGGCGGGACAGGGTCGTCCACGAGCAGTACTTC
TRBV2	16	TRBJ2-3	.	.	CASSESSPASTDTQYF	TGTGCCAGCAGTGAAAGCAGCCCCGCTAGCACAGATACGCAGTATTTT
TRBV12-3/TRBV12-4	13	TRBJ2-7	.	many	CASSFGRPYEQYF	TGTGCCAGCAGTTTTGGCCGTCCCTACGAGCAGTACTTC
TRBV5-4	14	TRBJ2-5	.	many	CASSSDWKEKTQYF	TGTGCCAGCAGCTCGGACTGGAAAGAGAAGACCCAGTACTTC
TRBV7-9	12	TRBJ2-1	.	many	CVAGLRSYEQFF	TGTGTGGCAGGGTTAAGGTCTTATGAGCAGTTCTTC
TRBV6-1	16	TRBJ2-1	.	many	CASSLQALARYNEQFF	TGTGCCAGCAGCCTTCAGGCCCTGGCTCGGTACAATGAGCAGTTCTTC
TRBV29-1	12	TRBJ1-2	.	many	CSVEEGPYGYTF	TGCAGCGTTGAAGAGGGACCGTATGGCTACACCTTC
TRBV3-1	16	TRBJ2-5	TRBD1	few	CASSQEAGTAYETQYF	TGTGCCAGCAGCCAAGAAGCCGGGACAGCCTATGAGACCCAGTACTTC
TRBV5-1	13	TRBJ2-1	TRBD2	many	CASSTMTSDEQFF	TGCGCCAGCAGCACCATGACTAGCGATGAGCAGTTCTTC
TRBV29-1	16	TRBJ2-5	TRBD1	few	CSVTNLGTGGGETQYF	TGCAGCGTAACTAACCTTGGGACAGGGGGTGGAGAGACCCAGTACTTC
TRBV4-3	13	TRBJ2-3	.	many	CASSTSSTDTQYF	TGCGCCAGCAGCACCTCTAGCACAGATACGCAGTATTTT
TRBV5-1	14	TRBJ2-3	.	many	CASSRASGFDTQYF	TGCGCCAGCAGCCGGGCGAGTGGGTTTGATACGCAGTATTTT
TRBV28	15	TRBJ1-5	.	many	CASSSTGRWNQPQHF	TGTGCCAGCAGTAGTACAGGGAGGTGGAATCAGCCCCAGCATTTT
TRBV29-1	12	TRBJ2-5	.	many	CSVGRVEETQYF	TGCAGCGTTGGAAGGGTAGAAGAGACCCAGTACTTC
TRBV30	16	TRBJ1-1	.	.	CAERVRMGGSNTEAFF	TGTGCCGAGAGAGTACGGATGGGGGGTAGTAACACTGAAGCTTTCTTT
TRBV20-1	13	TRBJ2-3	.	many	CSGNGGSTDTQYF	TGCAGTGGAAATGGCGGGAGCACAGATACGCAGTATTTT
TRBV6-5	14	TRBJ2-7	.	many	CASSYGGPSYEQYF	TGTGCCAGCAGTTACGGCGGGCCTTCCTACGAGCAGTACTTC
TRBV14	16	TRBJ2-1	TRBD1	.	CASINNPGQGLHEQFF	TGTGCCAGCATCAACAACCCGGGACAGGGGTTGCATGAGCAGTTCTTC
TRBV10-3	14	TRBJ2-7	TRBD1	many	CAISGTGRVYEQYF	TGTGCCATCAGTGGGACAGGCAGGGTCTACGAGCAGTACTTC
TRBV28	15	TRBJ2-7	TRBD1	few	CASSPTWTGGYEQYF	TGTGCCAGCAGCCCAACCTGGACAGGTGGGTACGAGCAGTACTTC
TRBV7-2	11	TRBJ1-6	.	many	CASSVGSPLHF	TGTGCCAGCAGTGTGGGTTCACCCCTCCACTTT
TRBV12-3/TRBV12-4	14	TRBJ2-3	.	many	CASSPDGSTDTQYF	TGTGCCAGCAGCCCGGACGGGAGCACAGATACGCAGTATTTT
TRBV5-1	13	TRBJ2-5	TRBD1	many	CASADGTEETQYF	TGCGCCAGCGCAGATGGGACAGAAGAGACCCAGTACTTC
TRBV6-2/TRBV6-3	12	TRBJ2-4	.	many	CASSYDRNIQYF	TGTGCCAGCAGTTACGACAGAAACATTCAGTACTTC
TRBV20-1	13	TRBJ2-1	.	many	CSAHRITRNEQFF	TGCAGTGCTCACCGGATAACTAGGAATGAGCAGTTCTTC
TRBV5-4	18	TRBJ2-5	TRBD2	.	CASSPPGLAGGPGETQYF	TGTGCCAGCAGCCCCCCGGGACTAGCGGGAGGGCCGGGTGAGACCCAGTACTTC
TRBV9	15	TRBJ2-1	TRBD1	many	CASSVAQGPGNEQFF	TGTGCCAGCAGCGTAGCACAGGGGCCTGGGAATGAGCAGTTCTTC
TRBV12-3/TRBV12-4	12	TRBJ1-2	.	many	CASTSYYGGYTF	TGTGCCAGCACCTCTTACTACGGGGGCTACACCTTC
TRBV5-1	13	TRBJ2-5	.	many	CASSLQARETQYF	TGCGCCAGCAGCTTGCAAGCGCGGGAGACCCAGTACTTC
TRBV7-2	16	TRBJ2-2	TRBD2	many	CASSKLAGTNTGELFF	TGTGCCAGCAGCAAACTAGCGGGGACTAACACCGGGGAGCTGTTTTTT
TRBV29-1	14	TRBJ2-1	.	many	CSVEVLFPSQTQFF	TGCAGCGTTGAGGTCCTTTTTCCGTCCCAAACGCAGTTCTTC
TRBV29-1	14	TRBJ1-2	TRBD1	many	CSVDRGRQGYGYTF	TGCAGCGTTGACAGGGGCCGACAGGGCTATGGCTACACCTTC
TRBV27	15	TRBJ1-5	TRBD1	few	CASSFGTGGSQPQHF	TGTGCCAGCAGTTTCGGGACAGGGGGAAGTCAGCCCCAGCATTTT
TRBV12-3/TRBV12-4	14	TRBJ2-5	.	many	CASSPHSGQETQYF	TGTGCCAGCAGTCCCCATAGCGGACAAGAGACCCAGTACTTC
TRBV4-1	16	TRBJ2-2	.	many	CASSQGDIANTGELFF	TGCGCCAGCAGCCAAGGGGACATTGCGAACACCGGGGAGCTGTTTTTT
TRBV29-1	11	TRBJ2-2	.	many	CSVYRSGELFF	TGCAGCGTTTACCGGTCCGGGGAGCTGTTTTTT